The entry below gives a single TCR beta chain sequence along with its context. Its cognate antigen is unknown. Some clones are missing from TCRdb's copy, which holds only in-frame ones; the method was immunoSEQ multiplex PCR. The table shows more than 30,000 clones, with roughly four fifths occurring only once. CDR1 and CDR2 from the germline V gene are MGHDK and SYGVNS. Losses at the gene ends were 6 bases for V and 5 bases for J; bases not matched to a gene: 16. This CDR3 is 17 amino acids long. The sample originates from a study of T cells in narcolepsy. In the study overall: Healthy controls were enrolled alongside patients with narcolepsy type 1 or type 2.

General study results and limits: No autoreactive T cell clone sequences appeared in some memory CD4+ repertoires. Autoreactive clonotypes reportedly recurred in blood of same and different patients, not controls. HCRT-specific and TRIB2-specific autoreactive clonotypes appeared among same-patient CSF and blood CD4+ clonotypes.

The V and J genes are TRBV25-1 and TRBJ2-5; TRBD2 matches at 9 bases. This sequence was found in a human donor in good health. The sequenced sample was memory (CD45RA-) CD4+ T cells from blood. CDR3 protein: CASSAGRLAGLMETQYF. The CDR3 region has the DNA TGTGCCAGCAGCGCTGGGCGCCTAGCGGGGCTCATGGAGACCCAGTACTTC.